These T cell receptor beta chains were read from a single sample in a study of cytomegalovirus exposure and HLA in healthy donors. The method was immunoSEQ multiplex PCR; TCRdb's version includes in-frame clones alone and lacks a portion of them. The table has fewer than 300,000 clones, 86% seen once. Sequenced material: PBMCs. The receptors stem from a man aged 35 to 55 in good health and CMV-seropositive. Each CDR3 is given with its conserved first and last residue. Each record gives: V gene, D gene, J gene, clone size, CDR3 length, CDR3 protein. The D gene is left open where the match is weak. Not all rows give a size; the values are once, few, many and, for expanded clones, a class.

TRBV5-4	TRBD1	TRBJ1-4	NA	13	CASKTGDGEKLFF
TRBV19	NA	TRBJ2-2	NA	14	CASSIGSGTGELFF
TRBV9	NA	TRBJ2-3	NA	14	CASRSGLPTDTQYF
TRBV6-5	TRBD2	TRBJ2-1	NA	15	CASSRSGSSYNEQFF
TRBV5-4	TRBD1	TRBJ1-1	few	16	CASSFGQGALGAEAFF
TRBV18	NA	TRBJ1-1	NA	16	CASSHQSQGTNTEAFF
TRBV13	TRBD2	TRBJ2-7	NA	16	CASSSPLAGEAYEQYF
TRBV5-6	NA	NA	NA	17	CASSLGGTHLRYYEQYF
TRBV30	TRBD2	TRBJ2-7	NA	13	CAWNPGGAYEQYF
TRBV11-2	TRBD2	TRBJ2-1	NA	17	CASSGRLAGRPDDEQFF
TRBV15	TRBD2	TRBJ2-5	NA	16	CATSKGTSGSQETQYF
TRBV6-5	TRBD2	TRBJ2-1	NA	15	CASSPGTSGLNEQFF
TRBV7-2	NA	TRBJ2-7	NA	14	CASSLNRPQGEQYF
TRBV29-1	NA	TRBJ2-7	NA	12	CSVETGRREQYF
TRBV28	TRBD1	TRBJ1-5	NA	16	CASSLTAAGGNQPQHF
TRBV5-1	TRBD2	TRBJ2-7	NA	17	CASSSTSGRAAFYEQYF
TRBV7-3	NA	TRBJ2-2	NA	14	CASASGINTGELFF
TRBV25-1	TRBD1	TRBJ2-7	NA	15	CASSDYRGKSDEQYF
TRBV4-3	TRBD2	TRBJ2-7	NA	16	CASSQNTGTTSYEQYF
TRBV9	NA	TRBJ2-2	NA	15	CASSVGGAATGELFF